This T cell receptor beta chain was found in a study of cytomegalovirus exposure and HLA in healthy donors. Germline assignment: CDR1 SGDLS and CDR2 YYNGEE. V shed 3 bases and J shed 1 base, with 7 bases lying between them. CDR3 length: 14 amino acids. Among the 120 or so subjects of the validation cohort, separate from the approximately 700-subject first cohort, were the donors. Here immunoSEQ multiplex PCR was the method, and the copy in TCRdb shows in-frame clones only, minus some. The sample includes some 60,000 clones, around 96% of them seen just once. For this clone: Antigen specificity is unknown.

Study-level findings and limits: The tendency of first-cohort TCR clusters to co-occur in the 120 or so validation repertoires emerged from a later analysis.

The specimen was PBMCs. The TCR originated in a man younger than 30 in good health and CMV-seronegative. The chain carries TRBV9 and TRBJ2-2; D is possibly TRBD1 (6 bases). In DNA, the CDR3 is TGTGCCAGCAGCGGGACAGTGAACACCGGGGAGCTGTTTTTT. This codes for CASSGTVNTGELFF.